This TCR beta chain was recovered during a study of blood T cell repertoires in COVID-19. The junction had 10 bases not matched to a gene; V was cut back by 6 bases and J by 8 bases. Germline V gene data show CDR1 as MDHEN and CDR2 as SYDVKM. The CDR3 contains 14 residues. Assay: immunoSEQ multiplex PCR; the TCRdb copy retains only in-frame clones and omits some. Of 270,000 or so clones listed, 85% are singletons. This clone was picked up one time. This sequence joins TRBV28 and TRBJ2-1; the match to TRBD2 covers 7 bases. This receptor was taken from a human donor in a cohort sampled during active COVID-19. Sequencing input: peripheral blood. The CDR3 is CASSPSRLADEQFF. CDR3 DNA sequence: TGTGCCAGCAGCCCCTCCCGACTAGCCGATGAGCAGTTCTTC. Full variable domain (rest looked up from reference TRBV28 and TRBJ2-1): DVKVTQSSRYLVKRTGEKVFLECVQDMDHENMFWYRQDPGLGLRLIYFSYDVKMKEKGDIPEGYSVSREKKERFSLILESASTNQTSMYLCASSPSRLADEQFFGPGTRLTVL.